A selection of T cell receptor beta chains follows, all from one sample in a study of blood T cells in healthy people across ages. A single record per CDR3 protein comes from TCRdb applying MiXCR to the 5' RACE reads. The table records under 700,000 distinct CDR3 sequences, less than 25% of them present only once. A further study also used this sample, focusing on T cells of mothers and their children.

The sample comprised blood. The source is a boy aged 10-17 years in good health. The conserved cysteine and the conserved F or W are not part of the CDR3 here. Some rows have no size entry. The others give once, few or many, or a class for an expanded clone.

J gene,clone size,V gene,CDR3 protein
TRBJ1-4,.,TRBV9,ASSVGRGEKLF
TRBJ1-2,few,TRBV20-1,SASPRTGVYGYT
TRBJ2-5,few,TRBV29-1,SVDVAGGQETQY
TRBJ2-7,few,TRBV28,ASSFWAPLYEQY
TRBJ2-3,.,TRBV4-1,ASSHGGAQRNTDTQY
TRBJ2-3,once,TRBV24-1,ATSESGTSGTDTQY
TRBJ2-1,.,TRBV5-4,ASTFFNNEQF
TRBJ1-2,.,TRBV12-3/TRBV12-4,ASSLRGGANYGYT
TRBJ2-3,.,TRBV5-1,ASSLASTRTQY
TRBJ2-1,.,TRBV7-9,ASSPRGGLSYNEQF
TRBJ2-7,few,TRBV27,ASTKGGYQTYEQY
TRBJ1-6,.,TRBV27,ASSLWFQGKNSPLH
TRBJ1-1,.,TRBV7-9,ASSLLGGSSEAF
.,few,TRBV30,AWTPTGTDEQF
TRBJ1-4,few,TRBV9,ASRQVQGDEKLF
TRBJ1-2,many,TRBV6-2/TRBV6-3,ASSYEVFYGYT
TRBJ2-5,.,TRBV7-3,ASSLFGQRGGRETQY
TRBJ2-7,.,TRBV14,ASSRVSRGSYEQY
TRBJ2-4,many,TRBV20-1,SASANLFVKNIQY
TRBJ1-2,few,TRBV27,ASSLRRAYGYT
TRBJ2-7,.,TRBV4-3,ASSQEPSGSYEQY
TRBJ2-7,many,TRBV5-1,ASSQTSGSFNEQY
TRBJ2-2,few,TRBV5-6,ASSVSRVLFTGELF
.,.,TRBV4-3,ASSQDWQGEVDEQF
TRBJ1-5,.,TRBV9,ASSKTANGNQPQH
TRBJ2-7,few,TRBV4-3,ASSQGRSTSYEQY
TRBJ2-1,few,TRBV20-1,SAVSGSSYNEQF
TRBJ2-6,few,TRBV10-3,AMEREGDSSGANVLT
.,.,TRBV6-5,ASSYYTNYEQY
TRBJ1-6,.,TRBV25-1,ASSVQGALH
TRBJ2-5,.,TRBV24-1,ATSDPKDGGETQY
TRBJ2-3,.,TRBV4-3,ASSQRLAGGSTSTDTQY
TRBJ2-7,.,TRBV7-2,ASSFDRGRNEQY
TRBJ1-4,.,TRBV5-6,ASSYGTGSRL
TRBJ1-1,few,TRBV5-1,ASRGQGNTEAF
TRBJ1-2,.,TRBV29-1,SGGDTLNYGYT
TRBJ2-7,.,TRBV28,ASSSVGEVSYEQY
TRBJ2-3,.,TRBV5-1,ASSWTSGMTRLVGSTDTQY
TRBJ2-3,few,TRBV4-1,ASSHPPGQGRWDTQY
TRBJ1-6,.,TRBV27,ASSPTLTVSYNSPLH
TRBJ2-5,few,TRBV7-8,ASSPTPRQEETQY
TRBJ2-5,.,TRBV28,ASSIDRVTETQY
TRBJ2-7,few,TRBV2,ASSRDFYEQY
TRBJ1-4,few,TRBV28,ASSISGAVEKLF
TRBJ2-1,few,TRBV27,ASTLRRGNEQF
TRBJ2-2,.,TRBV27,ASRGLAGGWTTGELF
TRBJ2-1,.,TRBV12-3/TRBV12-4,ASEGGSYNEQF
TRBJ2-7,few,TRBV25-1,ASSEHGYEQY
TRBJ1-2,.,TRBV7-2,ASSFGTGYGYT
TRBJ2-3,many,TRBV2,ASTPGYPTDTQY
TRBJ1-2,.,TRBV20-1,SARDPTEDNGYT
TRBJ2-3,few,TRBV7-2,ASSSPTSGGAMDTQY
TRBJ1-2,.,TRBV20-1,SAPPRGGYGYT
TRBJ2-4,.,TRBV5-6,ASSWGQGQNIQY
TRBJ2-6,few,TRBV7-9,ASSLTGVRRGANVLT
TRBJ2-5,few,TRBV18,ASSPFSGTGGRETQY
TRBJ1-2,.,TRBV5-6,ASSLEASWGYT
.,.,TRBV4-3,ASSQERAGYEQY
TRBJ2-3,many,TRBV20-1,SASLRAGGLTDTQY
TRBJ2-1,few,TRBV25-1,AASGQGYNEQF